This entry lists 5 T cell receptor beta chains sequenced from one sample in a study of cytomegalovirus exposure and HLA in healthy donors. Assay: immunoSEQ multiplex PCR; the TCRdb copy retains only in-frame clones and omits some. This repertoire shows some 170,000 clones, 85% found once; its top ten account for around 2.5%. Sequencing input: PBMCs. Source of these receptors: a man aged 25 to 45 in good health and CMV-seropositive.

J is TRBJ2-7 and V is TRBV6-6; 7 bases align to TRBD2. CDR3 size: 14 residues. Germline assignment: CDR1 MNHNY and CDR2 SVGAGI (reference sequence). V lost 4 bases, J lost 0 bases, and 3 bases stayed unmatched. The chain's CDR3 is CASSFGGNSYEQYF. Written as DNA, the CDR3 is TGTGCCAGCAGTTTCGGGGGGAACTCCTACGAGCAGTACTTC.

V is TRBV7-6 and J is TRBJ1-1, with D unclear. Germline CDR1 SGHVS, CDR2 FNYEAQ. CDR3 length equals 12 residues. V shed 6 bases and J shed 6 bases, with 11 bases lying between them. CDR3 residues: CASSSSRAEAFF. The CDR3 DNA sequence: TGTGCCAGCAGTTCCAGCCGGGCTGAAGCTTTCTTT.

J is TRBJ1-6 and V is TRBV25-1; a weak D match, TRBD1 (6 bases). The germline gives CDR1 MGHDK, CDR2 SYGVNS. This CDR3 has 16 amino acids. V was shortened by 3 bases and J by 9 bases, with 18 bases between the two germline ends. Here the CDR3 DNA reads TGTGCCAGCAGTGACCCCCACGGGGGGGGGCGTTCACCCCTCCACTTT. Amino acid sequence: CASSDPHGGGRSPLHF. Full variable domain (missing parts from reference TRBV25-1 and TRBJ1-6): EADIYQTPRYLVIGTGKKITLECSQTMGHDKMYWYQQDPGMELHLIHYSYGVNSTEKGDLSSESTVSRIRTEHFPLTLESARPSHTSQYLCASSDPHGGGRSPLHFGNGTRLTVT.

This chain joins TRBV7-2 and TRBJ1-1; no clear D gene. Trimming shortened V by 3 bases and J by 1 base, and 9 bases separated the two germline ends. The length of the CDR3 is 14 residues. CDR1 and CDR2 (germline): SGHTA, FQGNSA. CDR3 residues: CASSFSNANTEAFF. CDR3 coding DNA: TGTGCCAGCAGCTTCTCTAACGCGAACACTGAAGCTTTCTTT. Based on the CDR3 plus reference TRBV7-2 and TRBJ1-1, the full variable domain is GAGVSQSPSNKVTEKGKDVELRCDPISGHTALYWYRQSLGQGLEFLIYFQGNSAPDKSGLPSDRFSAERTGGSVSTLTIQRTQQEDSAVYLCASSFSNANTEAFFGQGTRLTVV.

The chain carries TRBV4-1 and TRBJ2-2, with 8 nucleotides matching TRBD2. Germline V gives CDR1 MGHRA, CDR2 YSYEKL. The CDR3 contains 16 residues. V lost 1 base and J lost 5; bases outside the gene matches: 6. CDR3 DNA: TGCGCCAGCAGCCAAGTTGTCGGGGGGGGGACCGGGGAGCTGTTTTTT. It codes for CASSQVVGGGTGELFF.